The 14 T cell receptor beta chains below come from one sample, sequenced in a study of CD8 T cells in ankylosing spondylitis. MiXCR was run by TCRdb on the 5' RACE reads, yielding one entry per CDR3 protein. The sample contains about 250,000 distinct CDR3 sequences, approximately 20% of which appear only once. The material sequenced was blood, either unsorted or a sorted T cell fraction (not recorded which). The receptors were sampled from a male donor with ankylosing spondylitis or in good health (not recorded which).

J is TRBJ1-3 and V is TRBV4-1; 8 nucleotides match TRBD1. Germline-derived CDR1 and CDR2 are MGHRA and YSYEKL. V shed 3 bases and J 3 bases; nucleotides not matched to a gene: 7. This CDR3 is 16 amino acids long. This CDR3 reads CASSHEKDRVGNTIYF. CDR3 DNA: TGCGCCAGCAGCCACGAGAAGGACAGGGTTGGAAACACCATATATTTT.

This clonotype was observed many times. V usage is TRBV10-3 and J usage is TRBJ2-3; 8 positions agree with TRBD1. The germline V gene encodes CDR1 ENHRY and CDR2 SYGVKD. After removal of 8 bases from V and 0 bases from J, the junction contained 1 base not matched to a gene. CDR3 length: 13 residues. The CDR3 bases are TGTGCCATCCGGGACAGGAGCACAGATACGCAGTATTTT. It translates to CAIRDRSTDTQYF.

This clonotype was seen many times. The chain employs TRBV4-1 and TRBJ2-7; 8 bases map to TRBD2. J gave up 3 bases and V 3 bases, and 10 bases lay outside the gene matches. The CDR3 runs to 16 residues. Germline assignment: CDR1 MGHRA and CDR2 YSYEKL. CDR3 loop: CASSQDSGLVDYEQYF. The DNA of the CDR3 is TGCGCCAGCAGCCAGGACTCGGGACTAGTGGACTACGAGCAGTACTTC.

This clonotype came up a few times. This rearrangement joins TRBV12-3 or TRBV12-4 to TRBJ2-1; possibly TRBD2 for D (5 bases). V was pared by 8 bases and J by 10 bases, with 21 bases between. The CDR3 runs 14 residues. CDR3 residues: CASQAETPWEEQFF. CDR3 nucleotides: TGTGCCAGCCAAGCGGAAACTCCCTGGGAGGAGCAGTTCTTC.

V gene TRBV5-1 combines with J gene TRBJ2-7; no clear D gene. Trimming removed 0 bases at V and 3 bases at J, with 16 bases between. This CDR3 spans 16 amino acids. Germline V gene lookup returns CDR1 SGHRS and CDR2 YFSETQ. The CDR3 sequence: CASSLGFTETIYEQYF. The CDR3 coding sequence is TGCGCCAGCAGCTTGGGATTTACAGAGACGATCTACGAGCAGTACTTC.

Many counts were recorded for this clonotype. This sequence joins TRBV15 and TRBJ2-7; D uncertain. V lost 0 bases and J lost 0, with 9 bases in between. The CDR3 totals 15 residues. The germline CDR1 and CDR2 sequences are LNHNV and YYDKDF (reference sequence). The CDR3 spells CATSRDGASSYEQYF. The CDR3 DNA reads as TGTGCCACCAGCAGAGACGGAGCTAGCTCCTACGAGCAGTACTTC.

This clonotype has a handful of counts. In nucleotides, the CDR3 is TGCAGTGCTAGAGATGTGCTAGCGGGAGCCCACGAGCAGTACTTC. This gives the protein CSARDVLAGAHEQYF. V and J are TRBV20-1 and TRBJ2-7; 10 bases are shared with TRBD2. Germline V gives CDR1 DFQATT, CDR2 SNEGSKA (reference sequence). V lost 0 bases to trimming and J lost 5 bases; unmatched junction nucleotides: 7. The CDR3 totals 15 residues.

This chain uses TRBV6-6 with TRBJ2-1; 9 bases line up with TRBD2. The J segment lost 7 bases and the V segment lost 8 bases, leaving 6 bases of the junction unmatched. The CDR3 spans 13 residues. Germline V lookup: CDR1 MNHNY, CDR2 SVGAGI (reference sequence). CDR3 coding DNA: TGTGCCAGCGATTCTAGCGGGATTAATGAGCAGTTCTTC. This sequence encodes CASDSSGINEQFF.

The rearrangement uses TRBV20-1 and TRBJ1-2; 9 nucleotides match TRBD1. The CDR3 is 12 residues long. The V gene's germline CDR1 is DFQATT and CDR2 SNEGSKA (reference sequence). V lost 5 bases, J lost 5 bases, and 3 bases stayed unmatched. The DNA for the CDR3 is TGCAGTGCTCGGGGACAGGGTTATGGCTACACCTTC. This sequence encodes CSARGQGYGYTF.

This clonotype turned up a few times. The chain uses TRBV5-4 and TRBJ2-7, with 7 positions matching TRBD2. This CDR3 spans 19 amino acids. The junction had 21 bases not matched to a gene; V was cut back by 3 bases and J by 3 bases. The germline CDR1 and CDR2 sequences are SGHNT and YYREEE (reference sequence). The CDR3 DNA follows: TGTGCCAGCAGCTCCCCTGTCAGGACCCCCGGGACTACCTACTACGAGCAGTACTTC. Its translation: CASSSPVRTPGTTYYEQYF.

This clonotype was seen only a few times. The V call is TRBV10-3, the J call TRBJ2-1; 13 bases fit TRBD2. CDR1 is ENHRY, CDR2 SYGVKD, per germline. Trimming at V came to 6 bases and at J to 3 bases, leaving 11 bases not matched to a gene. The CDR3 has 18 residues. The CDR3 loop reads CAISSGQGTSGNYNEQFF. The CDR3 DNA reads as TGTGCCATCAGCTCGGGACAGGGGACTAGCGGGAACTACAATGAGCAGTTCTTC.

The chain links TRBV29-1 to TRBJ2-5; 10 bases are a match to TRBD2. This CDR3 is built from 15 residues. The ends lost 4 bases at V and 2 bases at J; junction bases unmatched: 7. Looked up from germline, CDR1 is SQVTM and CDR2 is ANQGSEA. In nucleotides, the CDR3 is TGCAGCGTTGGGCTAGCGGGGGTGAAACAAGAGACCCAGTACTTC. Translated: CSVGLAGVKQETQYF.

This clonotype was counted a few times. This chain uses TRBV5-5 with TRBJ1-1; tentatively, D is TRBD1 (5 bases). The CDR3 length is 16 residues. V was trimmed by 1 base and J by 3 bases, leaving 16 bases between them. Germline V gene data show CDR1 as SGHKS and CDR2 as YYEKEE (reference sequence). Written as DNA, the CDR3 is TGTGCCAGCAGCTTGTTTCAGGGAGTATCGTACACTGAAGCTTTCTTT. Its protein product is CASSLFQGVSYTEAFF.

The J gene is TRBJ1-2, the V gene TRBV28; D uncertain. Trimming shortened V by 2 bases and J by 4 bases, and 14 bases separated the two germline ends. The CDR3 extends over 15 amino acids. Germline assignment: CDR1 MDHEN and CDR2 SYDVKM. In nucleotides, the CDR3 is TGTGCCAGCAGTTTAATGGGCAATCCGACCTATGGCTACACCTTC. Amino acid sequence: CASSLMGNPTYGYTF.